Each of the 17 T cell receptor beta chains below was sequenced from the same sample in a study of blood T cell repertoires in COVID-19. Some clones are missing from TCRdb's copy, which holds only in-frame ones; the method was immunoSEQ multiplex PCR. The table has 200,000 to 300,000 clones, about four fifths seen once. The sequenced sample was peripheral blood. Receptor source: a man aged 25 to 40 who had recovered from COVID-19.

The CDR3 here is CASATQGQAGELFF. The CDR3 DNA follows: TGTGCCAGCGCCACCCAGGGACAGGCCGGGGAGCTGTTTTTT. J is TRBJ2-2 and V is TRBV18; TRBD1 agrees at 8 bases. Germline CDR1 and CDR2: KGHSH and LQKENI. The CDR3 has 14 amino acids. The V gene end was trimmed by 8 bases and the J gene end by 6 bases; junction bases not matched to a gene: 8.

V gene TRBV27 combines with J gene TRBJ2-2; 9 bases line up with TRBD1. CDR3 length: 16 amino acids. Germline CDR1 MNHEY, CDR2 SMNVEV (reference sequence). V was clipped by 5 bases and J by 0 bases; unmatched bases: 4. The CDR3 nucleotides read TGTGCCAGCAGTCGGGGACAGGGCGCGAACACCGGGGAGCTGTTTTTT. Encoded protein: CASSRGQGANTGELFF.

This chain joins TRBV7-9 and TRBJ1-3; TRBD1 might be the D (6 bases). The CDR3 spans 17 residues. CDR1 and CDR2 (germline): SEHNR, FQNEAQ (reference sequence). V dropped 1 base and J dropped 4 bases, with 17 bases sitting between them. CDR3 in amino acids: CASSLGRGPVLGNTIYF. Here the CDR3 DNA reads TGTGCCAGCAGCTTAGGCAGGGGTCCCGTACTCGGAAACACCATATATTTT.

This sequence joins TRBV19 and TRBJ1-3; TRBD1 is a possible D gene (6 bases). The germline CDR1 and CDR2 sequences are LNHDA and SQIVND (reference sequence). Trimming removed 7 bases at V and 4 bases at J, with 14 bases between. CDR3 length equals 14 residues. The DNA of the CDR3 is TGTGCCAGTAATCTACAGGGTTCCGGAAACACCATATATTTT. This encodes CASNLQGSGNTIYF.

The V and J genes are TRBV9 and TRBJ1-5, with D perhaps TRBD1 (6 bases). The CDR3 contains 18 residues. The ends were cut back, 3 bases at V and 0 bases at J, with 19 bases in the middle. Germline values: CDR1 SGDLS, CDR2 YYNGEE. The DNA for the CDR3 is TGTGCCAGCAGCGCCGACCCTGGACAGATTCTTAGCAATCAGCCCCAGCATTTT. It yields the protein CASSADPGQILSNQPQHF.

This clone has a handful of counts. The genes are TRBV19 and TRBJ1-1; D remains unclear. The germline gives CDR1 LNHDA, CDR2 SQIVND (reference sequence). V gave up 7 bases and J gave up 4 bases, with 13 bases separating them. The CDR3 spans 13 residues. CDR3 DNA: TGTGCCAGTACTTCTCGCGTGGTCACTGAAGCTTTCTTT. This codes for CASTSRVVTEAFF.

This clone was found a few times. The rearrangement joins TRBV4-1 to TRBJ1-1; TRBD1 agrees at 8 bases. The CDR3 loop spans 15 amino acids. Germline V gives CDR1 MGHRA, CDR2 YSYEKL. Trimming cost V 1 base and J 3 bases; bases outside gene matches: 4. The CDR3 loop is CASSQGWGQDTEAFF. The CDR3 nucleotides read TGCGCCAGCAGCCAAGGCTGGGGACAGGACACTGAAGCTTTCTTT.

This chain links TRBV4-2 with TRBJ2-1, with 10 bases matching TRBD2. Germline loops: CDR1 LGHNA, CDR2 YNFKEQ. The CDR3 sequence is 16 residues long. The J segment lost 2 bases and the V segment lost 0 bases, leaving 1 base of the junction unmatched. The CDR3 DNA follows: TGTGCCAGCAGCCAAGAAAGCGGGGGGGCCTACAATGAGCAGTTCTTC. As protein: CASSQESGGAYNEQFF.

This chain joins TRBV27 and TRBJ1-4; TRBD1 agrees at 11 bases. This CDR3 spans 14 amino acids. With 6 bases clipped from V and 8 bases from J, the junction kept 5 bases outside the gene matches. Germline values: CDR1 MNHEY, CDR2 SMNVEV (reference sequence). CDR3 coding DNA: TGTGCCAGCAGGCGGACAGGGGGCTGGGAAAAACTGTTTTTT. It specifies CASRRTGGWEKLFF.

The chain uses TRBV2 and TRBJ1-1; 7 bases are a match to TRBD1. The CDR3 loop spans 14 amino acids. Germline CDR1 and CDR2: SNHLY and FYNNEI. V lost 5 bases and J lost 4; bases outside the gene matches: 7. As DNA, the CDR3 is TGTGCCAGCAGTATAGCAGGGGGAACCACTGAAGCTTTCTTT. It is translated as CASSIAGGTTEAFF.

This clone appeared once. The rearrangement joins TRBV2 to TRBJ1-5, with D perhaps TRBD1 (5 bases). CDR1 SNHLY and CDR2 FYNNEI come from the germline V gene. This CDR3 has 17 residues. V was pared by 1 base and J by 0 bases, with 13 bases between. CDR3: CASSEVGGEYSNQPQHF. In nucleotides, the CDR3 is TGTGCCAGCAGTGAAGTGGGAGGGGAGTATAGCAATCAGCCCCAGCATTTT.

This rearrangement joins TRBV18 to TRBJ2-3; possibly TRBD2 for D (5 bases). This CDR3 has 18 amino acids. V was clipped by 3 bases and J by 0 bases, with 19 bases between them. Germline loops: CDR1 KGHSH, CDR2 LQKENI. The CDR3 DNA reads TGTGCCAGCTCACCGTTCGATTATCGGGGAACTAGCACAGATACGCAGTATTTT. It yields the protein CASSPFDYRGTSTDTQYF.

In its sample, this clone was seen once. The genes are TRBV5-1 and TRBJ2-1; 12 nucleotides agree with TRBD2. Germline CDR1 and CDR2: SGHRS and YFSETQ. This CDR3 spans 16 amino acids. V shed 0 bases, J shed 10 bases, and the junction held 8 bases outside the gene matches. The CDR3 nucleotides read TGCGCCAGCAGCTTGGAACAGACTAGCGGGGGCCCCGAGCAGTTCTTC. Translation gives CASSLEQTSGGPEQFF.

This rearrangement joins TRBV7-9 to TRBJ2-7, with unresolved D. The CDR3 sequence is 13 residues long. With 3 bases removed from V and 0 bases from J, the gap between germline ends came to 6 bases. Germline V gives CDR1 SEHNR, CDR2 FQNEAQ (reference sequence). The CDR3 sequence: CASSFQVSYEQYF. CDR3 nucleotides: TGTGCCAGCAGCTTCCAGGTCTCCTACGAGCAGTACTTC.

The chain has TRBV5-1 and TRBJ1-2; 8 nucleotides agree with TRBD1. V lost 2 bases to trimming and J lost 0 bases; unmatched junction nucleotides: 0. CDR3 length equals 14 residues. CDR1 and CDR2 from the germline V gene are SGHRS and YFSETQ. The CDR3 protein is CASSLQGANYGYTF. CDR3 DNA: TGCGCCAGCAGCTTACAGGGGGCTAACTATGGCTACACCTTC.

CDR3 sequence: CASSPAGSRAYNEQFF. CDR3 coding DNA: TGTGCCAGCAGTCCAGCAGGGTCTCGGGCCTACAATGAGCAGTTCTTC. The chain combines TRBV27 with TRBJ2-1; possible D gene TRBD1, 5 bases. Germline V gene data show CDR1 as MNHEY and CDR2 as SMNVEV (reference sequence). CDR3 length: 16 residues. The V gene lost 5 bases and the J gene lost 2 bases, with 16 bases spanning the gap.

This chain joins TRBV11-2 and TRBJ2-2; D ambiguous. The germline V gene has CDR1 SGHAT and CDR2 FQNNGV. This CDR3 comprises 14 residues. Between the trimmed V and J ends, which lost 4 bases and 5 bases, there was a span of 11 bases. The CDR3 bases are TGTGCCAGCAGCTACTCACAGTCTACCGGGGAGCTGTTTTTT. It codes for CASSYSQSTGELFF. Full variable domain (outside the CDR3, taken from reference TRBV11-2 and TRBJ2-2): EAGVAQSPRYKIIEKRQSVAFWCNPISGHATLYWYQQILGQGPKLLIQFQNNGVVDDSQLPKDRFSAERLKGVDSTLKIQPAKLEDSAVYLCASSYSQSTGELFFGEGSRLTVL.